The 3 T cell receptor beta chains given below trace back to one sample, sequenced in a study of blood T cell repertoires in COVID-19. This table comes from immunoSEQ multiplex PCR, and its TCRdb copy is limited to in-frame clones, with some not included. The repertoire holds some 45,000 clones, about 80% seen once, with over 15% in the top ten. Sequenced material: peripheral blood. These TCRs come from an older man with acute or convalescent COVID-19.

The rearrangement links TRBV28 to TRBJ2-7; D ambiguous. Trimming took 3 bases from V and 4 from J, leaving 13 bases between them. The CDR3 consists of 14 residues. Germline CDR1 MDHEN, CDR2 SYDVKM. CDR3 loop: CASSFGSGGYEQYF. The CDR3 region has the DNA TGTGCCAGCAGTTTCGGATCGGGTGGGTACGAGCAGTACTTC.

The J gene is TRBJ1-4, the V gene TRBV9; TRBD1 matches 10 bases. Trimming at V came to 4 bases and at J to 7 bases, leaving 7 bases not matched to a gene. The CDR3 is made up of 15 amino acids. Germline V gene data show CDR1 as SGDLS and CDR2 as YYNGEE. CDR3 region: CASSFRTGGGEKLFF. For the CDR3, the DNA is TGTGCCAGCAGCTTCCGGACAGGGGGAGGTGAAAAACTGTTTTTT.

The gene calls are TRBV19 and TRBJ1-6; no reliable D call. CDR3 length equals 13 residues. Germline V gene lookup returns CDR1 LNHDA and CDR2 SQIVND (reference sequence). The ends were cut back, 7 bases at V and 7 bases at J, with 11 bases in the middle. In nucleotides, the CDR3 is TGTGCCAGTAAGGCCCGGGAAAATTCACCCCTCCACTTT. Translated, it gives CASKARENSPLHF.